Below are 25 T cell receptor beta chains sequenced from a single sample in a study of blood T cell repertoires in COVID-19. Assay used: immunoSEQ multiplex PCR; TCRdb lists only in-frame clones, some missing. The sample has almost 400,000 clones, 89% seen once; the top ten hold about 1.7%. Specimen: PBMCs or T cells enriched from blood (not recorded which). The source is a woman in her twenties or thirties who had recovered from COVID-19.

The chain joins TRBV2 to TRBJ1-5, with D tentatively TRBD1 (5 bases). Germline CDR1 SNHLY, CDR2 FYNNEI. V was pared by 5 bases and J by 11 bases, with 22 bases between. This CDR3 spans 15 amino acids. The CDR3 protein is CASSFNSFRVSAQHF. The DNA for the CDR3 is TGTGCCAGCAGTTTCAATTCCTTCAGGGTTTCGGCCCAGCATTTT.

The gene calls are TRBV23-1 and TRBJ1-2; D is possibly TRBD1 (5 bases). TRBV23-1 is flagged as an ORF with uncertain function. CDR3 length: 16 amino acids. V dropped 4 bases and J dropped 5 bases, with 20 bases sitting between them. This CDR3 reads CASSPLSAGGKYGYTF. The CDR3 DNA reads as TGCGCCAGCAGTCCCCTCTCTGCGGGGGGGAAATATGGCTACACCTTC.

The sample holds one count of this clone. The genes are TRBV5-1 and TRBJ2-2, with 14 bases that match TRBD2. This CDR3 spans 15 amino acids. Germline loops: CDR1 SGHRS, CDR2 YFSETQ. V lost 6 bases to trimming and J lost 4 bases; unmatched junction nucleotides: 2. The CDR3 protein is CASTTSGRATGELFF. CDR3 DNA sequence: TGCGCCAGCACGACTAGCGGGAGGGCCACCGGGGAGCTGTTTTTT.

The genes are TRBV20-1 and TRBJ1-2, with D possibly matching TRBD1 (5 bases). Germline CDR1 is DFQATT and CDR2 is SNEGSKA (reference sequence). This CDR3 region has 11 residues. Trimming pared 5 bases from V and 8 bases from J, leaving 12 bases between. The CDR3 DNA follows: TGCAGTGCTCGGCAGGGTGGCGGCTACACCTTC. The encoded protein is CSARQGGGYTF.

This rearrangement joins TRBV14 to TRBJ1-2, with TRBD1 matching 7 bases. There are 13 residues in the CDR3. Germline values: CDR1 SGHDN, CDR2 FVKESK. V was clipped by 4 bases and J by 4 bases; unmatched bases: 3. In DNA form, the CDR3 reads TGTGCCAGCAGCCGGGACAGAAGCTATGGCTACACCTTC. This translates into CASSRDRSYGYTF.

The V call is TRBV18, the J call TRBJ2-4, with 7 bases that match TRBD1. V lost 3 bases and J lost 2; bases outside the gene matches: 7. Germline V gene lookup returns CDR1 KGHSH and CDR2 LQKENI. The CDR3 covers 16 residues. The CDR3 loop reads CASSPPQTGTKNIQYF. CDR3 in DNA: TGTGCCAGCTCACCGCCACAGACAGGGACCAAAAACATTCAGTACTTC. The whole variable domain, remainder taken from reference TRBV18 and TRBJ2-4, is NAGVMQNPRHLVRRRGQEARLRCSPMKGHSHVYWYRQLPEEGLKFMVYLQKENIIDESGMPKERFSAEFPKEGPSILRIQQVVRGDSAAYFCASSPPQTGTKNIQYFGAGTRLSVL.

This sequence joins TRBV5-1 and TRBJ1-2, with D possibly TRBD1 on 6 matching bases. Deletions cut 0 bases from V and 6 bases from J, with 15 bases between. CDR1 is SGHRS and CDR2 is YFSETQ in the germline V gene. The CDR3 runs 15 residues. CDR3 DNA: TGCGCCAGCAGCTTGGCCGTAGGGGGGGCGGATGGCTACACCTTC. This gives the protein CASSLAVGGADGYTF.

The V call is TRBV24-1, the J call TRBJ2-1; D is perhaps TRBD1 (5 bases). CDR1 is KGHDR, CDR2 SFDVKD, per germline. V lost 2 bases to trimming and J lost 6 bases, with 13 bases between them. The CDR3 sequence is 15 residues long. CDR3 sequence reads: CATSDSSQGSNEQFF. The CDR3 DNA sequence: TGTGCCACCAGTGATTCCTCTCAGGGCAGCAATGAGCAGTTCTTC.

The chain carries TRBV4-2 and TRBJ2-1; D not resolved. The CDR3 is 15 residues long. Germline values: CDR1 LGHNA, CDR2 YNFKEQ. Deletions cut 6 bases from V and 0 bases from J, with 12 bases between. The CDR3 sequence is CASSLEADSYNEQFF. CDR3 DNA sequence: TGTGCCAGCAGTCTCGAGGCCGACTCCTACAATGAGCAGTTCTTC.

The genes are TRBV14 and TRBJ2-2, with D unresolved. This CDR3 is 13 amino acids long. Germline V gene sequence: CDR1 SGHDN, CDR2 FVKESK. Trimming left V 4 bases short and J 3 bases short, with 6 bases between. The CDR3 DNA is TGTGCCAGCAGCCGTAGTTACACCGGGGAGCTGTTTTTT. Amino acid sequence: CASSRSYTGELFF. Full variable domain (rest looked up from reference TRBV14 and TRBJ2-2): EAGVTQFPSHSVIEKGQTVTLRCDPISGHDNLYWYRRVMGKEIKFLLHFVKESKQDESGMPNNRFLAERTGGTYSTLKVQPAELEDSGVYFCASSRSYTGELFFGEGSRLTVL.

The CDR3 region has the DNA TGTGCCACCAGTGCCCCCGGAAGCGGGAGGTTTACAGATACGCAGTATTTT. The encoded protein is CATSAPGSGRFTDTQYF. The rearrangement uses TRBV24-1 and TRBJ2-3, with 9 bases aligning to TRBD2. This CDR3 comprises 17 residues. Unmatched junction bases numbered 11, after V lost 5 bases and J lost 3 bases. The V gene's germline CDR1 is KGHDR and CDR2 SFDVKD.

V usage is TRBV6-5 and J usage is TRBJ2-2; D possibly corresponds to TRBD2 (5 bases). The CDR3 totals 15 residues. Germline V gene sequence: CDR1 MNHEY, CDR2 SVGAGI. V lost 0 bases to trimming and J lost 5 bases, with 10 bases between them. For the CDR3, the DNA is TGTGCCAGCAGTTACTCGGGGAGTTGGACCGGGGAGCTGTTTTTT. Its translation: CASSYSGSWTGELFF.

This clone was observed once. This chain links TRBV5-1 with TRBJ2-1; D is perhaps TRBD2 (6 bases). The CDR3 is 19 residues long. V gave up 3 bases and J gave up 6 bases, with 28 bases separating them. CDR1 is SGHRS and CDR2 is YFSETQ in the germline V gene. CDR3 sequence reads: CASSWGVGQRRDNRNEQFF. As DNA, the CDR3 is TGCGCCAGCAGCTGGGGGGTAGGCCAAAGGCGGGATAATCGCAATGAGCAGTTCTTC.

The chain combines TRBV4-1 with TRBJ2-1, with 9 positions matching TRBD2. CDR3 length: 14 residues. CDR1 and CDR2 (germline): MGHRA, YSYEKL. J lost 7 bases, V lost 2 bases, and 3 bases had no gene match. The CDR3 coding sequence is TGCGCCAGCAGCCAAATAGCGGGAGAAAATGAGCAGTTCTTC. This gives the protein CASSQIAGENEQFF.

This CDR3 is CASSLIRGTEKLFF. CDR3 DNA: TGTGCCAGCTCACTTATCAGGGGGACTGAAAAACTGTTTTTT. The chain recombines TRBV18 with TRBJ1-4; 7 bases match TRBD1. Trimming at V came to 4 bases and at J to 7 bases, leaving 6 bases not matched to a gene. Germline CDR1 KGHSH, CDR2 LQKENI. The CDR3 sequence is 14 residues long.

The count of this clone is one. This chain joins TRBV11-2 and TRBJ2-1; possibly TRBD1 for D (6 bases). CDR3 length equals 15 residues. Germline V gene sequence: CDR1 SGHAT, CDR2 FQNNGV. Trimming cost V 5 bases and J 0 bases, with 11 bases left between them. The CDR3 bases are TGTGCCAGCAGCCCAAGGACAGTCTCCTACAATGAGCAGTTCTTC. Its translation: CASSPRTVSYNEQFF.

This CDR3 is CASSFGLGQLRFTDTQYF. DNA for the CDR3: TGTGCCAGCAGCTTCGGATTAGGACAGTTAAGATTCACAGATACGCAGTATTTT. The chain joins TRBV5-8 to TRBJ2-3, with TRBD1 as a possible D gene (6 bases). Germline lookup yields CDR1 SGHTS and CDR2 YDEGEE. CDR3 length: 18 residues. The V end lost 2 bases, the J end lost 2 bases, and 21 bases lay between the germline ends.

This clone was counted a few times. This rearrangement joins TRBV2 to TRBJ1-6, with TRBD1 matching 8 bases. Germline CDR1 reads SNHLY; CDR2 reads FYNNEI. CDR3 length: 17 residues. J was trimmed by 2 bases and V by 8 bases; bases with no gene match: 11. This CDR3 is CASQGTGTGTYNSPLHF. CDR3 sequence (DNA): TGTGCCAGCCAAGGAACCGGGACAGGCACCTATAATTCACCCCTCCACTTT.

Regarding this clone: A junction end diverges from the germline sequence, so it may reflect a read error. The V gene is TRBV6-1, the J gene TRBJ1-1, with a possible D match to TRBD1 (5 bases). The length of the CDR3 is 14 residues. CDR1 MNHNS and CDR2 SASEGT come from the germline V gene. In DNA, the CDR3 is TGTGCCAGCACTGAACTAACAGGGAACACTGAAGCTTTCTTT. The encoded protein is CASTELTGNTEAFF.

V gene TRBV5-1 combines with J gene TRBJ2-2; 7 bases map to TRBD1. Germline-derived CDR1 and CDR2 are SGHRS and YFSETQ. CDR3 size: 15 residues. Trimming removed 0 bases from V and 4 bases from J; junction bases left unmatched: 3. The CDR3, as DNA: TGCGCCAGCAGCTTGGGGACAGGAGTCACCGGGGAGCTGTTTTTT. This translates into CASSLGTGVTGELFF.

The chain links TRBV27 to TRBJ2-7; D uncertain. V was cut by 3 bases and J by 1 base, with 7 bases left in between. This CDR3 has 13 amino acids. Germline V gene sequence: CDR1 MNHEY, CDR2 SMNVEV (reference sequence). The CDR3 bases are TGTGCCAGCAGTTTTGGCGGATCCTACGAGCAGTACTTC. Translating it yields CASSFGGSYEQYF.

V usage is TRBV10-2 and J usage is TRBJ1-6; no clear D. Germline CDR1 WSHSY, CDR2 SAAADI. The length of the CDR3 is 15 residues. Trimming stripped 3 bases from V and 9 bases from J, with 15 bases between. This CDR3 is CASSELTGPRSPLHF. DNA of the CDR3: TGCGCCAGCAGTGAACTCACCGGTCCACGTTCACCCCTCCACTTT.

This chain connects TRBV5-4 to TRBJ1-1; 7 bases line up with TRBD1. This CDR3 comprises 15 residues. V shed 2 bases and J 0 bases; nucleotides not matched to a gene: 4. Germline CDR1 SGHNT, CDR2 YYREEE (reference sequence). CDR3 in amino acids: CASSLLQGLNTEAFF. For the CDR3, the DNA is TGTGCCAGCAGCTTACTACAGGGGCTGAACACTGAAGCTTTCTTT.

The chain couples TRBV18 to TRBJ2-7; D unresolved. Trimming cost V 0 bases and J 5 bases, with 11 bases left between them. CDR1 is KGHSH and CDR2 is LQKENI in the germline V gene. This CDR3 spans 14 amino acids. CDR3 nucleotides: TGTGCCAGCTCACCACCGTCCAGGTCGGACGAGCAGTACTTC. It translates to CASSPPSRSDEQYF.

The chain combines TRBV3-1 (or the pseudogene TRBV3-2) with TRBJ2-1; D gene uncertain. CDR1 LGHDT and CDR2 YNNKEL come from the germline V gene (reference sequence). The CDR3 is 13 residues long. Between the trimmed V and J ends, which lost 0 bases and 9 bases, there was a span of 9 bases. The CDR3 region has the DNA TGTGCCAGCAGCCAAGATCCAGTGGCTGAGCAGTTCTTC. It translates to CASSQDPVAEQFF.